This TCR beta chain was sequenced in a study of cytomegalovirus exposure and HLA in healthy donors. CDR1 and CDR2 from the germline V gene are SEHNR and FQNEAQ (reference sequence). The CDR3 has 17 residues. Trimming stripped 2 bases from V and 2 bases from J, with 18 bases between. Generated by immunoSEQ multiplex PCR, the TCRdb table keeps only in-frame clones and is missing some. The table has about 74,000 clones, roughly 92% seen once; the top ten hold 1.9%. Sequencing was done on a sample of PBMCs. This rearrangement joins TRBV7-9 to TRBJ1-1, with unresolved D. This clonotype was obtained from a woman aged 18-35 years in good health and CMV-seropositive. The CDR3 region is CASSLPSDGGHNTEAFF. The CDR3, as DNA: TGTGCCAGCAGCTTACCGTCCGACGGAGGCCATAACACTGAAGCTTTCTTT.